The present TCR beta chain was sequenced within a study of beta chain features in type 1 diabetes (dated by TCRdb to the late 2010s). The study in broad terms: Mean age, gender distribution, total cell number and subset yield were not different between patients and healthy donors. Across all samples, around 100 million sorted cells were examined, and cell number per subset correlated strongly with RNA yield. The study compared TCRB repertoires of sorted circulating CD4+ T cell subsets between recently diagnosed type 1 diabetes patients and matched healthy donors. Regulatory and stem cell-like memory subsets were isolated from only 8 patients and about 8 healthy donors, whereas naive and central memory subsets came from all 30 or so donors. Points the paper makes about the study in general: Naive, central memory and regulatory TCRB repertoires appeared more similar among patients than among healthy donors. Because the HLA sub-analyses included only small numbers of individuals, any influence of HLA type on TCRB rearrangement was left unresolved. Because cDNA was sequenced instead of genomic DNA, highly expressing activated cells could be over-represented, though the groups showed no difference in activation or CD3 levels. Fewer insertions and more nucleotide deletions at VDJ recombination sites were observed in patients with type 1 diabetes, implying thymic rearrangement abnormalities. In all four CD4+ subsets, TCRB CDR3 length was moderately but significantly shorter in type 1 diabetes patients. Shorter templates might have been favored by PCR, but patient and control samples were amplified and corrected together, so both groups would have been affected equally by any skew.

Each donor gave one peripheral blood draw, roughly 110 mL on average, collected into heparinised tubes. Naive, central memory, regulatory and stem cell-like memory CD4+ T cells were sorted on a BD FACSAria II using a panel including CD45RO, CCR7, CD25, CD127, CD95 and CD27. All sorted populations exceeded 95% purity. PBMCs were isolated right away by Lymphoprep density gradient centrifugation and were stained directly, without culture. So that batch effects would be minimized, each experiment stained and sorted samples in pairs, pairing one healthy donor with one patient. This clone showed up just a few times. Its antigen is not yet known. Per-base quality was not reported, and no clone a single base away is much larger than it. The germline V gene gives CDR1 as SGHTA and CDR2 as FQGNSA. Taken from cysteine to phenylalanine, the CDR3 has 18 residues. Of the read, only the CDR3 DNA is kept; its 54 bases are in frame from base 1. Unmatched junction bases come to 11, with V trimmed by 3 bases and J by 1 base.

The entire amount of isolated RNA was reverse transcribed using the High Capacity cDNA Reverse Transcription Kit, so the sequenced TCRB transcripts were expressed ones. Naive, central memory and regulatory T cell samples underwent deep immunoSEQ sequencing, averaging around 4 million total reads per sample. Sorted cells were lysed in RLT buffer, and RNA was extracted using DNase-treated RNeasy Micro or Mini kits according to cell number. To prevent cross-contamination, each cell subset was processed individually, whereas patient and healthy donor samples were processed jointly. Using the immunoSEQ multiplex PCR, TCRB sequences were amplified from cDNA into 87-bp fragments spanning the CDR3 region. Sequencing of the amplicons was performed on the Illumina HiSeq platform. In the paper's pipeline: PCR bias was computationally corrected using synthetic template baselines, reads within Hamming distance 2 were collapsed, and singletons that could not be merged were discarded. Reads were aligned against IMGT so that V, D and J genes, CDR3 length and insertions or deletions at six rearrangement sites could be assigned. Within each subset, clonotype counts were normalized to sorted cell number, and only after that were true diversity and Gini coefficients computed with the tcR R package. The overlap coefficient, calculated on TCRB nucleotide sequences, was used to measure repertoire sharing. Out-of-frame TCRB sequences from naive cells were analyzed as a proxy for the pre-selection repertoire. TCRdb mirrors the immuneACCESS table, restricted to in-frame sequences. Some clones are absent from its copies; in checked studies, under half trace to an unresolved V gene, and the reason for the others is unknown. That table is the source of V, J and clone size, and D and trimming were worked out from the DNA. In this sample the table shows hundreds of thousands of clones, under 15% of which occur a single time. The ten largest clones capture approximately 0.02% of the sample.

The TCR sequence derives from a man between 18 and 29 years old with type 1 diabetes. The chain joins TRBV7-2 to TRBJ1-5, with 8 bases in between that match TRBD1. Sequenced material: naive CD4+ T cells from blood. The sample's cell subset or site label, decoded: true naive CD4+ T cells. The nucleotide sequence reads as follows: TGTGCCAGCAGCTTGAGCGTCCCCCGACAGGGGAGCAATCAGCCCCAGCATTTT. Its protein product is CASSLSVPRQGSNQPQHF.